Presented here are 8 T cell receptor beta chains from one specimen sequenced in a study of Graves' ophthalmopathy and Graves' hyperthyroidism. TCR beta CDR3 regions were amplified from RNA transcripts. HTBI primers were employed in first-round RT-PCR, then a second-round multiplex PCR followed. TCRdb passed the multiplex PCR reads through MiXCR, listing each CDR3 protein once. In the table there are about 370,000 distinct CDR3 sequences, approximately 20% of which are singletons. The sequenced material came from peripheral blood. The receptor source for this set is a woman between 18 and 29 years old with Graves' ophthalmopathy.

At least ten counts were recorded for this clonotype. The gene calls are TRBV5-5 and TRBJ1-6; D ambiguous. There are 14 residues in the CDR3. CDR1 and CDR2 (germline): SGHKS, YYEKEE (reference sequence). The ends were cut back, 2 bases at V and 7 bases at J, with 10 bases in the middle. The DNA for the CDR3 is TGTGCCAGCAGCTTCATCACTCTCAATTCACCCCTCCACTTT. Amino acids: CASSFITLNSPLHF.

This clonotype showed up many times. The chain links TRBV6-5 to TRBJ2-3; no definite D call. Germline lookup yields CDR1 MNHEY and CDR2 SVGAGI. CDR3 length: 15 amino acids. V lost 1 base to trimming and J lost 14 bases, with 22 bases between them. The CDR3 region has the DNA TGTGCCAGCAGTTACTTAAACCGTCAAGAGACCGAAGGGTATTTT. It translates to CASSYLNRQETEGYF.

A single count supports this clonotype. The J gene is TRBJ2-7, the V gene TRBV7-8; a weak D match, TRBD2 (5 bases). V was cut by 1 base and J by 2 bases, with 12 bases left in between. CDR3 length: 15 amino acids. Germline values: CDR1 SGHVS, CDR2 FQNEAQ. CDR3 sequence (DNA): TGTGCCAGCAGCTTAGGGCGAAGCGGAACCTACGAGCAGTACTTC. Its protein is CASSLGRSGTYEQYF.

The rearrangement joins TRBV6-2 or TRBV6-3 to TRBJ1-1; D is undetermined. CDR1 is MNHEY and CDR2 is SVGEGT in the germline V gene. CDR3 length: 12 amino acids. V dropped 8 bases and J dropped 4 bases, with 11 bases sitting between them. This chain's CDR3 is CASRTTFTEAFF. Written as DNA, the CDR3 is TGTGCCAGCCGCACCACGTTCACTGAAGCTTTCTTT.

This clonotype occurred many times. CDR3 nucleotides: TGTGCCAGCAGCCAAGTCAGGCCGACCGGGGAGCTGTTTTTT. Encoded protein: CASSQVRPTGELFF. The V gene is TRBV14, the J gene TRBJ2-2; D uncertain. The CDR3 totals 14 residues. Trimming stripped 1 base from V and 5 bases from J, with 8 bases between. Germline-derived CDR1 and CDR2 are SGHDN and FVKESK.

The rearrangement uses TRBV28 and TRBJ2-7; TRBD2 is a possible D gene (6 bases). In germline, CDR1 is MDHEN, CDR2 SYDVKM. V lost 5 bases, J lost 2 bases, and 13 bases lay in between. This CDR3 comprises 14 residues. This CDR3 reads CASSRLVPPYEQYF. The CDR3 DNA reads TGTGCCAGCAGTCGACTAGTTCCCCCCTACGAGCAGTACTTC.

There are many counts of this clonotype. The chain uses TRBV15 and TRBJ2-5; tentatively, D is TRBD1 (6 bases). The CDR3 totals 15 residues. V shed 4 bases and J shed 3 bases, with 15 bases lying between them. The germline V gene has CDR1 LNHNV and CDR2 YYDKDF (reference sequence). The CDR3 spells CATSISRTAEETQYF. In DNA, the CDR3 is TGTGCCACCAGCATTTCCAGGACAGCCGAAGAGACCCAGTACTTC.

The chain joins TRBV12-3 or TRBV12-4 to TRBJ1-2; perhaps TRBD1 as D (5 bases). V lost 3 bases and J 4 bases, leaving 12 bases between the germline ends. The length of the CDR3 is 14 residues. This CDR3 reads CASSLKGLPYGYTF. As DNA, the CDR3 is TGTGCCAGCAGTTTGAAGGGACTTCCCTATGGCTACACCTTC.